The 21 T cell receptor beta chains listed next were all sequenced from one sample in a study of cytomegalovirus exposure and HLA in healthy donors. Using immunoSEQ multiplex PCR, the repertoire was profiled, and TCRdb retains in-frame clones only, with some absent. This sample has about 200,000 clones, with about 79% found just once. Sequenced material: PBMCs. These receptors originate from a woman in her twenties or thirties in good health and CMV-seropositive.

The V and J genes are TRBV27 and TRBJ2-2; TRBD1 agrees at 7 bases. The V gene end was trimmed by 6 bases and the J gene end by 1 base; junction bases not matched to a gene: 11. The CDR3 is 17 residues long. Germline lookup yields CDR1 MNHEY and CDR2 SMNVEV (reference sequence). The CDR3 here is CASSSETGMRNTGELFF. As DNA, the CDR3 is TGTGCCAGCAGCTCTGAGACAGGGATGAGGAACACCGGGGAGCTGTTTTTT.

This clone was seen a single time. The chain recombines TRBV7-9 with TRBJ2-7, with 14 nucleotides matching TRBD2. Losses at the gene ends were 5 bases for V and 3 bases for J; bases not matched to a gene: 12. The CDR3 consists of 18 residues. Germline V gives CDR1 SEHNR, CDR2 FQNEAQ (reference sequence). CDR3: CASSPTGTSGSLLYEQYF. In DNA, the CDR3 is TGTGCCAGCAGCCCTACCGGGACTAGCGGGAGTTTACTCTACGAGCAGTACTTC.

This clone was recorded a few times. V usage is TRBV7-3 and J usage is TRBJ1-1, with 7 positions matching TRBD1. CDR1 and CDR2 from the germline V gene are SGHTA and FQGTGA. CDR3 length: 15 residues. Losses at the gene ends were 5 bases for V and 4 bases for J; bases not matched to a gene: 10. CDR3 in DNA: TGTGCCAGCAGCCCTACGGGACAGCACAGCACTGAAGCTTTCTTT. Its protein is CASSPTGQHSTEAFF.

The V and J genes are TRBV11-2 and TRBJ2-1, with 8 bases lining up with TRBD1. Looked up from germline, CDR1 is SGHAT and CDR2 is FQNNGV. Trimming at V came to 4 bases and at J to 1 base, leaving 3 bases not matched to a gene. This CDR3 is 15 amino acids long. CDR3 sequence (DNA): TGTGCCAGCAGCTATGACAGGGGATCCTACAATGAGCAGTTCTTC. As protein: CASSYDRGSYNEQFF.

The rearrangement joins TRBV7-9 to TRBJ1-5; 7 nucleotides match TRBD1. The V gene's germline CDR1 is SEHNR and CDR2 FQNEAQ (reference sequence). The CDR3 is made up of 14 amino acids. V was pared by 5 bases and J by 4 bases, with 5 bases of the junction left unmatched. The CDR3 here is CASSVTGNNQPQHF. The CDR3 DNA reads TGTGCCAGCAGCGTGACAGGGAATAATCAGCCCCAGCATTTT.

V and J are TRBV25-1 and TRBJ1-1; D gene ambiguous. The V end was cut by 0 bases, the J end by 0 bases, with 8 bases between. There are 15 residues in the CDR3. Looked up from germline, CDR1 is MGHDK and CDR2 is SYGVNS. This CDR3 is CASSEYETLNTEAFF. The CDR3 DNA sequence: TGTGCCAGCAGTGAATACGAAACACTGAACACTGAAGCTTTCTTT.

V and J are TRBV25-1 and TRBJ2-2, with a possible D match to TRBD1 (5 bases). CDR3 size: 15 residues. Germline V gene sequence: CDR1 MGHDK, CDR2 SYGVNS. V shed 0 bases and J shed 5 bases, with 10 bases lying between them. As DNA, the CDR3 is TGTGCCAGCAGTGAATATAGGGGCGGAACCGGGGAGCTGTTTTTT. It is translated as CASSEYRGGTGELFF. The complete variable domain, with remaining parts taken from reference TRBV25-1 and TRBJ2-2, reads EADIYQTPRYLVIGTGKKITLECSQTMGHDKMYWYQQDPGMELHLIHYSYGVNSTEKGDLSSESTVSRIRTEHFPLTLESARPSHTSQYLCASSEYRGGTGELFFGEGSRLTVL.

The chain is built from TRBV18 and TRBJ2-7; 14 bases are shared with TRBD2. The CDR3 is 17 amino acids. The ends lost 6 bases at V and 3 bases at J; junction bases unmatched: 10. Germline V gives CDR1 KGHSH, CDR2 LQKENI. CDR3 sequence (DNA): TGTGCCAGCTCGTCACCGGGACTAGCGGGAGATTACTACGAGCAGTACTTC. Translation: CASSSPGLAGDYYEQYF.

This chain's CDR3 is CASSLRAAKGAESYYEQYF. DNA of the CDR3: TGTGCCAGCAGCCTTAGGGCGGCGAAAGGGGCAGAAAGCTATTACGAGCAGTACTTC. The chain combines TRBV27 with TRBJ2-7; TRBD1 might be the D (5 bases). V shed 6 bases and J shed 4 bases, with 31 bases lying between them. The CDR3 has 19 residues. Germline CDR1 and CDR2: MNHEY and SMNVEV (reference sequence).

This clone was counted between two and nine times. The rearrangement joins TRBV30 to TRBJ2-1; TRBD2 might be the D (6 bases). The CDR3 extends over 13 amino acids. Germline lookup yields CDR1 GTSNPN and CDR2 SVGIG (reference sequence). Trimming took off 2 bases at V and 7 bases at J, with 12 bases between the two ends. CDR3 protein: CAWSFHRGNEQFF. The CDR3 DNA is TGTGCCTGGAGTTTTCACCGGGGGAATGAGCAGTTCTTC.

A few counts support this clone. The chain is built from TRBV6-6 and TRBJ1-2, with 7 bases fitting TRBD1. Trimming removed 2 bases from V and 6 bases from J; junction bases left unmatched: 3. CDR3 length equals 13 residues. Germline V gives CDR1 MNHNY, CDR2 SVGAGI (reference sequence). CDR3 loop: CASSYKGGNGYTF. As DNA, the CDR3 is TGTGCCAGCAGTTACAAAGGGGGCAATGGCTACACCTTC.

The chain has TRBV11-2 and TRBJ1-2; D is unclear. Germline values: CDR1 SGHAT, CDR2 FQNNGV. Trimming left V 5 bases short and J 8 bases short, with 21 bases between. The CDR3 contains 15 residues. The chain's CDR3 is CASSPRELSIKGYTF. The DNA of the CDR3 is TGTGCCAGCAGCCCTCGGGAATTGTCTATAAAGGGCTACACCTTC.

This chain connects TRBV6-6 to TRBJ1-5; D perhaps matches TRBD1 (5 bases). This CDR3 is built from 15 residues. V was pared by 4 bases and J by 4 bases, with 14 bases between. Looked up from germline, CDR1 is MNHNY and CDR2 is SVGAGI (reference sequence). CDR3 sequence: CASSLSVGGNQPQHF. In nucleotides, the CDR3 is TGTGCCAGCAGTTTGTCGGTTGGGGGGAATCAGCCCCAGCATTTT.

The chain joins TRBV5-6 to TRBJ1-1, with 9 bases lining up with TRBD1. Germline V gene data show CDR1 as SGHDT and CDR2 as YYEEEE. CDR3 length: 15 residues. Trimming at V came to 4 bases and at J to 7 bases, leaving 11 bases not matched to a gene. This CDR3 reads CASSPGQGRFGEAFF. The CDR3 bases are TGTGCCAGCAGCCCCGGACAGGGGCGTTTCGGTGAAGCTTTCTTT.

The chain has TRBV21-1 and TRBJ2-7; TRBD1, as called in the table, went unchecked against the DNA. TRBV21-1 is flagged as a pseudogene. CDR3 size: 18 residues. In DNA, the CDR3 is TGTGCCAGCAGCAAAGTATGGGAAACAGGGGATGGTTTCTACGAGCAGTACTTC. The encoded protein is CASSKVWETGDGFYEQYF.

This clone appeared a few times. The chain recombines TRBV25-1 with TRBJ1-2, with D uncertain. The germline V gene encodes CDR1 MGHDK and CDR2 SYGVNS. CDR3 length equals 14 residues. The V gene lost 3 bases and the J gene lost 0 bases, with 8 bases spanning the gap. CDR3 coding DNA: TGTGCCAGCAGTGATGCGAGATCTAACTATGGCTACACCTTC. It encodes CASSDARSNYGYTF.

This chain uses TRBV5-1 with TRBJ2-3, with D possibly matching TRBD2 (5 bases). Trimming shortened V by 4 bases and J by 3 bases, and 15 bases separated the two germline ends. CDR1 is SGHRS and CDR2 is YFSETQ in the germline V gene. The CDR3 is 15 residues long. The CDR3 DNA reads as TGCGCCAGCAGCCTGATGAGCGGTAGTACAGATACGCAGTATTTT. Translated, it gives CASSLMSGSTDTQYF.

This CDR3 is CASSVAGNNQPQHF. CDR3 coding DNA: TGTGCCAGCAGCGTAGCAGGGAACAATCAGCCCCAGCATTTT. This chain links TRBV9 with TRBJ1-5, with D maybe TRBD1 (5 bases). Germline values: CDR1 SGDLS, CDR2 YYNGEE. This CDR3 region has 14 residues. Trimming removed 0 bases at V and 3 bases at J, with 7 bases between.

This clone appeared a single time. The chain uses TRBV6-5 and TRBJ2-5; TRBD1 might be the D (6 bases). CDR1 MNHEY and CDR2 SVGAGI come from the germline V gene. This CDR3 comprises 13 residues. V was cut by 6 bases and J by 2 bases, with 10 bases left in between. Written as DNA, the CDR3 is TGTGCCAGCAGCAGACAGGTTCAAGAGACCCAGTACTTC. Amino acids: CASSRQVQETQYF.

The V call is TRBV10-3, the J call TRBJ2-1; 11 bases align to TRBD2. The CDR3 has 19 residues. V lost 3 bases to trimming and J lost 0 bases; unmatched junction nucleotides: 10. Germline CDR1 is ENHRY and CDR2 is SYGVKD. CDR3 nucleotides: TGTGCCATCAGTGATTCTAGCGGGAGGCCTCAAGGCTCCTACAATGAGCAGTTCTTC. Protein: CAISDSSGRPQGSYNEQFF.

The J gene is TRBJ1-2, the V gene TRBV5-6; no definite D call. The V gene lost 4 bases and the J gene lost 3 bases, with 13 bases spanning the gap. There are 14 residues in the CDR3. The germline V gene has CDR1 SGHDT and CDR2 YYEEEE. DNA for the CDR3: TGTGCCAGCAGCCCAGCGTGGGGAGACTATGGCTACACCTTC. It is translated as CASSPAWGDYGYTF.